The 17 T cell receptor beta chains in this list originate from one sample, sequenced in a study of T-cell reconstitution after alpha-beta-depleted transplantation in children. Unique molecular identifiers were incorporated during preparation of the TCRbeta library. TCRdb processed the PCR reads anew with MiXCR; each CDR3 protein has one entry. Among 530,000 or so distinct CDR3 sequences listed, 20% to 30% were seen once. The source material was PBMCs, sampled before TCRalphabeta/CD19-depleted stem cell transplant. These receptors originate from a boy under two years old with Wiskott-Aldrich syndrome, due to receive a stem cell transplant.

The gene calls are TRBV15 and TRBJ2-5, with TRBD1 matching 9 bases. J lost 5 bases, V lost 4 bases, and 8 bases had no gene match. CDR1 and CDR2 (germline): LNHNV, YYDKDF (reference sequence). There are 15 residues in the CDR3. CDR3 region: CATSTRTGTGETQYF. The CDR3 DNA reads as TGTGCCACCAGCACCAGGACAGGGACAGGGGAGACCCAGTACTTC.

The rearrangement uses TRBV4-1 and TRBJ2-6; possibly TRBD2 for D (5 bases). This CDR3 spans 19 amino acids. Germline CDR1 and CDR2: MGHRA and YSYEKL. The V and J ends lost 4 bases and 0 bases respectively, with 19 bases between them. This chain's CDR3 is CASSLRGGRPVSGANVLTF. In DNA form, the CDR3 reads TGCGCCAGCAGCCTTCGTGGTGGGAGACCGGTCTCTGGGGCCAACGTCCTGACTTTC.

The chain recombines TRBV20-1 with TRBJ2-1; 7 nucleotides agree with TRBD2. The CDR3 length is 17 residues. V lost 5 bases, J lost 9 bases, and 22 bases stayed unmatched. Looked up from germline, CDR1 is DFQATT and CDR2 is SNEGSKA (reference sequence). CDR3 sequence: CSAETPPPGWERGEQFF. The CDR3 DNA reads TGCAGTGCTGAAACGCCTCCCCCAGGGTGGGAGCGGGGTGAGCAGTTCTTC.

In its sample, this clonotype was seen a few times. The CDR3: CASSLGLRQEAFF. Here the CDR3 DNA reads TGTGCCAGCAGCTTGGGCCTGAGGCAAGAAGCTTTCTTT. V gene TRBV11-1 combines with J gene TRBJ1-1; D is unclear. The V end lost 3 bases, the J end lost 8 bases, and 13 bases lay between the germline ends. The CDR3 is 13 amino acids. Germline CDR1 SGHAT, CDR2 FQDESV (reference sequence).

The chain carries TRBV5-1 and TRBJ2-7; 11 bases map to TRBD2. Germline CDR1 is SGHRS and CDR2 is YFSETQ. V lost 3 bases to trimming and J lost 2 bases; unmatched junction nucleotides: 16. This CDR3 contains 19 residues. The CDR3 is CASSWVPGQGLAAAYEQYF. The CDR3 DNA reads TGCGCCAGCAGCTGGGTACCCGGACAGGGACTAGCGGCTGCCTACGAGCAGTACTTC.

The chain's CDR3 is CASSEGIAGPYNEQFF. CDR3 nucleotide sequence: TGTGCCAGCAGCGAGGGGATAGCGGGACCTTACAATGAGCAGTTCTTC. V gene TRBV9 combines with J gene TRBJ2-1; 8 positions agree with TRBD2. Germline V CDR1 and CDR2: SGDLS, YYNGEE. The CDR3 extends over 16 amino acids. With 3 bases clipped from V and 4 bases from J, the junction kept 9 bases outside the gene matches.

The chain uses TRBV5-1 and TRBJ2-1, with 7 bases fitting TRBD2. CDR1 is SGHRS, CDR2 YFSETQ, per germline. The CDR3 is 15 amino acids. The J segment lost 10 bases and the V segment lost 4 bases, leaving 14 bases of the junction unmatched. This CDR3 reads CASSPHRAGDQEQFF. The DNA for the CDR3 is TGCGCCAGCAGCCCGCATCGGGCGGGAGATCAGGAGCAGTTCTTC.

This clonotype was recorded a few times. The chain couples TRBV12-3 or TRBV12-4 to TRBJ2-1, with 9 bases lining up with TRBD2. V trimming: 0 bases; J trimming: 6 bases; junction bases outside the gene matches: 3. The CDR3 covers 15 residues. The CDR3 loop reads CASSLASGSLNEQFF. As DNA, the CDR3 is TGTGCCAGCAGTTTAGCTAGCGGGAGCCTCAATGAGCAGTTCTTC.

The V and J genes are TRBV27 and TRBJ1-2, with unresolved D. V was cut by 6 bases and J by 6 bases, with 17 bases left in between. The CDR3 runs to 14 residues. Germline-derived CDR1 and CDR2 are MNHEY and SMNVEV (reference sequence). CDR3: CASRADLGRNGYTF. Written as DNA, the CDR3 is TGTGCCAGCAGAGCAGACCTGGGGAGGAATGGCTACACCTTC.

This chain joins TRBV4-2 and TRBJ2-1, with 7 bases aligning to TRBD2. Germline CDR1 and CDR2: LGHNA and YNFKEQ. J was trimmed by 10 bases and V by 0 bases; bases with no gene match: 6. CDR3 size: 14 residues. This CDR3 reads CASSQEGRAWEQFF. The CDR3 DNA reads TGTGCCAGCAGCCAAGAGGGGAGGGCGTGGGAGCAGTTCTTC.

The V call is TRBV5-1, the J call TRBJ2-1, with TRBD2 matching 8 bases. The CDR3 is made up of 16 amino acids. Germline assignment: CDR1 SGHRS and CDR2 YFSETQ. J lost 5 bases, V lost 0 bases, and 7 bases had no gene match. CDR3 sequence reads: CASSLAVAGGHNEQFF. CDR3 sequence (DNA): TGCGCCAGCAGCTTGGCAGTGGCGGGAGGCCACAATGAGCAGTTCTTC. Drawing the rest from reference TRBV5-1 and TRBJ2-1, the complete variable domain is KAGVTQTPRYLIKTRGQQVTLSCSPISGHRSVSWYQQTPGQGLQFLFEYFSETQRNKGNFPGRFSGRQFSNSRSEMNVSTLELGDSALYLCASSLAVAGGHNEQFFGPGTRLTVL.

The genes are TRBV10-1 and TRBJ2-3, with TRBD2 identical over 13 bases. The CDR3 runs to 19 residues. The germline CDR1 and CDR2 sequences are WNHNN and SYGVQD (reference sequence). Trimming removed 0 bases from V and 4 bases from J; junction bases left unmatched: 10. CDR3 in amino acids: CASSESYGLAGVSPDTQYF. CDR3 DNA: TGCGCCAGCAGTGAGTCTTATGGACTAGCGGGAGTTAGCCCAGATACGCAGTATTTT.

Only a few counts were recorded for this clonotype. CDR3 nucleotides: TGTGCCAGCTCACCGGGGAGGCACGGAGGAGAGACCCAGTACTTC. Translating gives CASSPGRHGGETQYF. The chain recombines TRBV18 with TRBJ2-5; D is possibly TRBD2 (6 bases). The ends were cut back, 3 bases at V and 4 bases at J, with 15 bases in the middle. Germline values: CDR1 KGHSH, CDR2 LQKENI. This CDR3 is built from 15 residues.

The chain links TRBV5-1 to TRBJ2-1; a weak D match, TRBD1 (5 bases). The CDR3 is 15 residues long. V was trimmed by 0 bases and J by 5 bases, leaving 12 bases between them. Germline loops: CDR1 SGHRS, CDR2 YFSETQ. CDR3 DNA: TGCGCCAGCAGCTTGGTTGTGGGGCTGGACAATGAGCAGTTCTTC. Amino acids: CASSLVVGLDNEQFF.

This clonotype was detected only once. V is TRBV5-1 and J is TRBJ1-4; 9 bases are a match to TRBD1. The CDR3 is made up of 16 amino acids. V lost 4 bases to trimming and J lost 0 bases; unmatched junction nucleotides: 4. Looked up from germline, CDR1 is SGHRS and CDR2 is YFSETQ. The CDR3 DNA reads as TGCGCCAGCAGCCGGACAGGGGCAGCAACTAATGAAAAACTGTTTTTT. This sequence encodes CASSRTGAATNEKLFF. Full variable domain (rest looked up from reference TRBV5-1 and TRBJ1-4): KAGVTQTPRYLIKTRGQQVTLSCSPISGHRSVSWYQQTPGQGLQFLFEYFSETQRNKGNFPGRFSGRQFSNSRSEMNVSTLELGDSALYLCASSRTGAATNEKLFFGSGTQLSVL.

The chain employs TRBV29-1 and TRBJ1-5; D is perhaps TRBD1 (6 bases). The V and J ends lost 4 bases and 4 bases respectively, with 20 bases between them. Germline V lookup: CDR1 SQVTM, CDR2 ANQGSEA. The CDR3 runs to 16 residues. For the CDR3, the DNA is TGCAGCGTTGGGGGGTATTGGGACGGACAGAATCAGCCCCAGCATTTT. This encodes CSVGGYWDGQNQPQHF.

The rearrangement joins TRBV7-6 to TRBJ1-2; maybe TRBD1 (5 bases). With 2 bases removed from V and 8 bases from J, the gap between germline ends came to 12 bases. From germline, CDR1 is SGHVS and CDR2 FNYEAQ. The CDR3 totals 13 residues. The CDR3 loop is CASSLWQGEGYTF. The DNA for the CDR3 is TGTGCCAGCAGCTTATGGCAGGGTGAAGGCTACACCTTC.